This T cell receptor beta chain is drawn from a study of CD8 T cells in ankylosing spondylitis (TCRdb year 2017). Background for the entire study: To find TCR variants linked to disease, the study profiled T cell receptor beta repertoires in ankylosing spondylitis patients and healthy donors. The whole study cohort included 108 healthy donors and some 27 ankylosing spondylitis patients. Peripheral blood samples were taken, and synovial fluid was additionally collected from ankylosing spondylitis patients.

Findings and caveats that apply to the study as a whole: In peripheral blood, the disease-linked clones were found at relatively low frequencies and had a CD8+ phenotype. Significant enrichment of the disease-linked clones was reported in matched synovial fluid samples from ankylosing spondylitis patients. Some of the motif variants had been reported before in the synovial fluid and blood of reactive arthritis patients, a finding that suggests common disease-initiation mechanisms. Blood from ankylosing spondylitis patients appeared to be characterized by a TCR beta motif made up of several highly homologous amino acid variants.

For each ankylosing spondylitis patient, the synovial fluid sample was matched to a blood sample from that same patient. Sequencing relied on an Illumina HiSeq 2500. TCR beta libraries were prepared by quantitative 5'-RACE with molecular barcodes. Per the source publication's procedure: Disease-linked TCR variants were identified with a new computational method built on a probabilistic model of VDJ rearrangement. TCRdb reprocessing: public reads trimmed at Q25 with fastp, clones called with MiXCR, in-frame beta chains kept. For every CDR3 protein sequence, its rows merge into one entry that carries the most common genes and DNA. The V and J calls shown here were made by TCRdb, not taken from the authors' results. For this sample the table gives 150,000 or so distinct CDR3 sequences, of which about 32% were detected only once. The ten largest clones take up 6% of the sample. CDR1 and CDR2 are drawn from the germline V gene (reference sequence): DFQATT, SNEGSKA. The CDR3 holds 13 amino acids from the cysteine to the phenylalanine. The CDR3 DNA has 39 bases and is translated from base 1. The germline ends are 14 bases apart after V is trimmed by 6 bases and J by 5 bases.

This clonotype was seen ten or more times. The target of this receptor is not known. Base qualities are not provided; no much larger clone lies one nucleotide away. The chain employs TRBV20-1 and TRBJ1-5; the D gene is not confidently resolved. This TCR came from a male donor with ankylosing spondylitis. Material: synovial fluid, either unsorted or a sorted T cell fraction (not recorded which). The CDR3 corresponds to CSATRLGDQPQHF. The DNA sequence is as follows: TGCAGTGCCACGAGACTTGGGGATCAGCCCCAGCATTTT.